A single sample gave rise to the 29 T cell receptor beta chains below, sequenced in a study of a mutant IDH1 vaccine in newly diagnosed glioma. Time point denoted: baseline, week 1 (first vaccination visit). Described treatment: pre-vaccination baseline after standard-of-care therapy. Some clones are missing from TCRdb's copy, which holds only in-frame ones; the method was immunoSEQ multiplex PCR. This repertoire shows under 65,000 clones, roughly 80% found once; its top ten account for around 21%. The sample here was PBMCs, taken from a glioma patient treated with radiotherapy, temozolomide or both. These receptors were taken from a man aged 18 to 35 with glioma.

V usage is TRBV7-9 and J usage is TRBJ1-4, with a tentative D call TRBD1 (6 bases). This CDR3 has 13 amino acids. Trimming stripped 6 bases from V and 4 bases from J, with 9 bases between. Per the germline V gene, CDR1 is SEHNR and CDR2 is FQNEAQ (reference sequence). The CDR3 nucleotides are TGTGCCAGCAGGGACAGTCGTAATGAAAAACTGTTTTTT. The encoded protein is CASRDSRNEKLFF.

J is TRBJ1-2 and V is TRBV28, with 10 bases lining up with TRBD1. Germline V lookup: CDR1 MDHEN, CDR2 SYDVKM. This CDR3 has 13 amino acids. J was trimmed by 6 bases and V by 6 bases; bases with no gene match: 4. The CDR3 reads CASRRGTGDGYTF. The CDR3 region has the DNA TGTGCCAGCAGGCGGGGGACAGGGGATGGCTACACCTTC.

This chain connects TRBV29-1 to TRBJ1-1; D gene ambiguous. Germline CDR1 SQVTM, CDR2 ANQGSEA. This CDR3 spans 12 amino acids. Trimming shortened V by 7 bases and J by 0 bases, and 9 bases separated the two germline ends. The CDR3 DNA reads as TGCAGCGCCTTAGGGTTGAACACTGAAGCTTTCTTT. This translates into CSALGLNTEAFF.

This chain connects TRBV6-5 to TRBJ1-2; TRBD1 is a possible D gene (5 bases). V was clipped by 6 bases and J by 5 bases, with 16 bases between them. The CDR3 contains 14 residues. Germline V CDR1 and CDR2: MNHEY, SVGAGI. The CDR3 sequence: CASSLSSGVYGYTF. CDR3 DNA: TGTGCCAGCAGCTTATCTTCGGGGGTTTATGGCTACACCTTC.

The sample holds one count of this clone. The CDR3 nucleotides are TGCGCCAGCAGCCAGGCGTTAACTAGCGGCCCTTACAATGAGCAGTTCTTC. Protein: CASSQALTSGPYNEQFF. The chain combines TRBV4-3 with TRBJ2-1, with 8 positions matching TRBD2. The trim removed 3 bases at V and 4 bases at J, leaving 11 bases unmatched. Per the germline V gene, CDR1 is LGHNA and CDR2 is YSLEER. This CDR3 has 17 residues.

This chain links TRBV6-5 with TRBJ2-7, with no clear D. This CDR3 region has 12 residues. V was clipped by 6 bases and J by 2 bases, with 8 bases between them. Germline loops: CDR1 MNHEY, CDR2 SVGAGI. Written as DNA, the CDR3 is TGTGCCAGCAGATCCGGCCCCTACGAGCAGTACTTC. This codes for CASRSGPYEQYF.

This clone was seen just once. The chain employs TRBV6-1 and TRBJ1-1; D perhaps matches TRBD1 (5 bases). Germline CDR1 and CDR2: MNHNS and SASEGT. This CDR3 has 13 residues. The V end lost 5 bases, the J end lost 4 bases, and 11 bases lay between the germline ends. CDR3 region: CASSLGGPTEAFF. In DNA, the CDR3 is TGTGCCAGCAGTCTTGGGGGTCCCACTGAAGCTTTCTTT.

The chain links TRBV11-2 to TRBJ2-7; D remains ambiguous. The CDR3 is 14 amino acids. Trimming removed 2 bases at V and 0 bases at J, with 8 bases between. Germline loops: CDR1 SGHAT, CDR2 FQNNGV. This CDR3 reads CASSLTRTSYEQYF. As DNA, the CDR3 is TGTGCCAGCAGCTTAACCAGGACCTCCTACGAGCAGTACTTC.

CDR3 DNA: TGTGCCATCAGGGGGGACAGGACGGATGGCTACACCTTC. Its protein is CAIRGDRTDGYTF. The chain has TRBV10-3 and TRBJ1-2; 8 positions match TRBD1. V shed 6 bases and J 6 bases; nucleotides not matched to a gene: 6. CDR3 length: 13 amino acids. Germline V gives CDR1 ENHRY, CDR2 SYGVKD.

This rearrangement joins TRBV10-3 to TRBJ2-3, with 7 bases matching TRBD1. Germline V CDR1 and CDR2: ENHRY, SYGVKD. Trimming removed 3 bases from V and 6 bases from J; junction bases left unmatched: 9. CDR3 length: 15 amino acids. This CDR3 reads CAISDEDRERDTQYF. The DNA for the CDR3 is TGTGCCATCAGTGATGAAGACAGGGAAAGGGATACGCAGTATTTT.

The gene calls are TRBV5-1 and TRBJ1-1; a possible D gene is TRBD1 (5 bases). The CDR3 runs 15 residues. Germline V gene lookup returns CDR1 SGHRS and CDR2 YFSETQ. Trimming pared 2 bases from V and 1 base from J, leaving 12 bases between. The DNA for the CDR3 is TGCGCCAGCAGCTTCACCGGGACGGAGAACACTGAAGCTTTCTTT. Protein product: CASSFTGTENTEAFF.

J is TRBJ2-2 and V is TRBV2; 7 nucleotides match TRBD1. The CDR3 runs to 14 residues. The trim removed 7 bases at V and 6 bases at J, leaving 8 bases unmatched. CDR1 SNHLY and CDR2 FYNNEI come from the germline V gene. CDR3 bases: TGTGCCAGCATCACAGGGGTAGGATCCGGGGAGCTGTTTTTT. This sequence encodes CASITGVGSGELFF.

The chain is built from TRBV6-5 and TRBJ1-1, with a possible D match to TRBD1 (5 bases). The CDR3 is 13 amino acids. From germline, CDR1 is MNHEY and CDR2 SVGAGI. V was pared by 5 bases and J by 0 bases, with 7 bases between. CDR3 amino acids: CASSRQLNTEAFF. Written as DNA, the CDR3 is TGTGCCAGCAGTCGACAGTTGAACACTGAAGCTTTCTTT.

The rearrangement uses TRBV27 and TRBJ1-6, with a weak D call TRBD1 (5 bases). The CDR3 extends over 16 amino acids. CDR1 is MNHEY, CDR2 SMNVEV, per germline (reference sequence). Trimming took 6 bases from V and 7 from J, leaving 19 bases between them. CDR3 coding DNA: TGTGCCAGCAGCTTGTTATTGGGTAGGGGAAATTCACCCCTCCACTTT. Protein sequence: CASSLLLGRGNSPLHF.

This chain connects TRBV7-6 to TRBJ1-2; 12 nucleotides agree with TRBD1. The CDR3 is 17 residues long. CDR1 SGHVS and CDR2 FNYEAQ come from the germline V gene. The J segment lost 8 bases and the V segment lost 5 bases, leaving 15 bases of the junction unmatched. The CDR3 protein is CASSPYPGTGGLGGYTF. In nucleotides, the CDR3 is TGTGCCAGCAGCCCATACCCCGGGACAGGGGGCTTAGGGGGCTACACCTTC.

The gene calls are TRBV15 and TRBJ2-7, with D tentatively TRBD1 or TRBD2 (5 bases each). The ends were cut back, 3 bases at V and 7 bases at J, with 16 bases in the middle. CDR3 length: 14 residues. In germline, CDR1 is LNHNV, CDR2 YYDKDF (reference sequence). Here the CDR3 DNA reads TGTGCCACCAGCAGGGACGGGACGTCGGAAGAGCAGTACTTC. Amino acids: CATSRDGTSEEQYF.

This sequence joins TRBV4-1 and TRBJ1-5; no clear D gene. The CDR3 is 12 amino acids. V gave up 3 bases and J gave up 3 bases, with 3 bases separating them. CDR1 is MGHRA, CDR2 YSYEKL, per germline. The CDR3: CASSHLNQPQHF. The CDR3 region has the DNA TGCGCCAGCAGCCATCTCAATCAGCCCCAGCATTTT.

The chain couples TRBV5-1 to TRBJ1-2; D gene ambiguous. This CDR3 spans 16 amino acids. The germline V gene has CDR1 SGHRS and CDR2 YFSETQ. Deletions cut 0 bases from V and 0 bases from J, with 12 bases between. CDR3 protein: CASSLGPGESNYGYTF. The CDR3 coding sequence is TGCGCCAGCAGCTTGGGGCCAGGAGAGTCTAACTATGGCTACACCTTC.

This chain connects TRBV7-2 to TRBJ1-3; D is possibly TRBD1 (6 bases). The CDR3 runs 15 residues. Germline CDR1 is SGHTA and CDR2 is FQGNSA. V was trimmed by 5 bases and J by 4 bases, leaving 15 bases between them. CDR3 region: CASSPLGASGNTIYF. CDR3 nucleotides: TGTGCCAGCAGCCCCTTGGGGGCATCGGGAAACACCATATATTTT. Looking up the rest from reference TRBV7-2 and TRBJ1-3 gives the full variable domain: GAGVSQSPSNKVTEKGKDVELRCDPISGHTALYWYRQSLGQGLEFLIYFQGNSAPDKSGLPSDRFSAERTGGSVSTLTIQRTQQEDSAVYLCASSPLGASGNTIYFGEGSWLTVV.

The rearrangement links TRBV6-6 to TRBJ1-2, with 8 bases identical to TRBD1. The V gene's germline CDR1 is MNHNY and CDR2 SVGAGI (reference sequence). This CDR3 is built from 15 residues. The J segment lost 3 bases and the V segment lost 6 bases, leaving 9 bases of the junction unmatched. The CDR3 bases are TGTGCCAGCAGCCAAGGACAGGGACAAGACTATGGCTACACCTTC. This codes for CASSQGQGQDYGYTF.

The chain employs TRBV28 and TRBJ2-3; 7 bases are a match to TRBD1. After removal of 2 bases from V and 1 base from J, the junction contained 3 bases not matched to a gene. In germline, CDR1 is MDHEN, CDR2 SYDVKM. The CDR3 is made up of 15 amino acids. CDR3 DNA sequence: TGTGCCAGCAGTTTAGGGGACAGTCGCACAGATACGCAGTATTTT. It codes for CASSLGDSRTDTQYF.

The CDR3 DNA is TGTGCCAGCAGCTTAGCGGACAGTCCCGGGGAGCTGTTTTTT. Protein sequence: CASSLADSPGELFF. This sequence joins TRBV7-6 and TRBJ2-2; a possible D gene is TRBD1 (6 bases). Trimming removed 0 bases from V and 6 bases from J, with 8 bases in between. Germline values: CDR1 SGHVS, CDR2 FNYEAQ. CDR3 length equals 14 residues.

The chain uses TRBV6-5 and TRBJ1-1; D gene unclear. CDR3 length: 14 residues. Between the trimmed V and J ends, which lost 2 bases and 0 bases, there was a span of 7 bases. Germline V gives CDR1 MNHEY, CDR2 SVGAGI. This CDR3 reads CASSYDGMNTEAFF. As DNA, the CDR3 is TGTGCCAGCAGTTACGACGGTATGAACACTGAAGCTTTCTTT.

The rearrangement links TRBV14 to TRBJ2-7; D gene ambiguous. Germline V gives CDR1 SGHDN, CDR2 FVKESK. Between the trimmed V and J ends, which lost 1 base and 5 bases, there was a span of 3 bases. This CDR3 has 11 amino acids. The CDR3 region has the DNA TGTGCCAGCAGCCAAGGCCACGAGCAGTACTTC. Its protein product is CASSQGHEQYF.

As DNA, the CDR3 is TGTGCCAGCTCACCAACTTACGGGATCTTCGGAGTCACTGAAGCTTTCTTT. Translation gives CASSPTYGIFGVTEAFF. The chain employs TRBV18 and TRBJ1-1, with D unresolved. The CDR3 has 17 residues. Germline CDR1 KGHSH, CDR2 LQKENI. V lost 2 bases to trimming and J lost 4 bases, with 20 bases between them. The whole variable domain, remainder taken from reference TRBV18 and TRBJ1-1, is NAGVMQNPRHLVRRRGQEARLRCSPMKGHSHVYWYRQLPEEGLKFMVYLQKENIIDESGMPKERFSAEFPKEGPSILRIQQVVRGDSAAYFCASSPTYGIFGVTEAFFGQGTRLTVV.

The chain has TRBV27 and TRBJ2-7; no clear D gene. Trimming pared 0 bases from V and 2 bases from J, leaving 8 bases between. The CDR3 contains 14 residues. Per the germline V gene, CDR1 is MNHEY and CDR2 is SMNVEV (reference sequence). CDR3 nucleotides: TGTGCCAGCAGTTTATCCCGGGCCCCCTACGAGCAGTACTTC. It is translated as CASSLSRAPYEQYF.

The CDR3 DNA follows: TGCGCCAGCAGCCAAGGGTCCGGGAGGAGAGAGACCCAGTACTTC. Its protein is CASSQGSGRRETQYF. The chain is built from TRBV4-1 and TRBJ2-5; 7 bases agree with TRBD2. The CDR3 sequence is 15 residues long. The germline CDR1 and CDR2 sequences are MGHRA and YSYEKL. J gave up 4 bases and V 1 base, and 6 bases lay outside the gene matches.

This clone was detected only once. The rearrangement links TRBV5-3 to TRBJ2-7; perhaps TRBD2 as D (5 bases). TRBV5-3 is identified as an open reading frame with a role that is uncertain. There are 18 residues in the CDR3. V was pared by 2 bases and J by 3 bases, with 24 bases between. CDR3 sequence (DNA): TGTGCCAGAAGCTTTTTGCCGGTTGAGGGATGCCTCCTCTACGAGCAGTACTTC. Its protein is CARSFLPVEGCLLYEQYF.

The chain recombines TRBV7-2 with TRBJ2-1; the D is unclear. CDR1 and CDR2 (germline): SGHTA, FQGNSA. Trimming pared 3 bases from V and 0 bases from J, leaving 9 bases between. This CDR3 spans 15 amino acids. The CDR3 DNA sequence: TGTGCCAGCAGCTTCCTTCAGAGCTCCTACAATGAGCAGTTCTTC. Its translation is CASSFLQSSYNEQFF.